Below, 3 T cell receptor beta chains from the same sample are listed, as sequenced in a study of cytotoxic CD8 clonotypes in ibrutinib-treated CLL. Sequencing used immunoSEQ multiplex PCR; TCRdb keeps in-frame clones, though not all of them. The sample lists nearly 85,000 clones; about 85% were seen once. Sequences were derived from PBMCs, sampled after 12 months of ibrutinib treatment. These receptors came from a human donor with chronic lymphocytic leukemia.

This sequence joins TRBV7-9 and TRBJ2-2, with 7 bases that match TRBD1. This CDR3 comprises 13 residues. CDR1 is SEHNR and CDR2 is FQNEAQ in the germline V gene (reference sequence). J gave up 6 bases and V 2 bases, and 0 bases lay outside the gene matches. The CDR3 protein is CASSLQGAGELFF. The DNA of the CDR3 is TGTGCCAGCAGCTTACAGGGGGCCGGGGAGCTGTTTTTT.

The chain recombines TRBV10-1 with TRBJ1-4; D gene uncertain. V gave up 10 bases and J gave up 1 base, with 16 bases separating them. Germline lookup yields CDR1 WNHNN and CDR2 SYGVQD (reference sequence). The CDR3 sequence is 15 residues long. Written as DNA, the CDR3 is TGCGCCACCGACCGACGGCGGCAAACTAATGAAAAACTGTTTTTT. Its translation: CATDRRRQTNEKLFF.

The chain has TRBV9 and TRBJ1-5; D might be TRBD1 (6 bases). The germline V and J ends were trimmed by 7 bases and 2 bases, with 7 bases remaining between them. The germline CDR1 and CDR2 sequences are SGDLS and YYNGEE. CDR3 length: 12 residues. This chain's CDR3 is CASGGGNQPQHF. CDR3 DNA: TGTGCCAGCGGGGGCGGCAATCAGCCCCAGCATTTT.